The T cell receptor beta chain described here comes from a study of cytomegalovirus exposure and HLA in healthy donors. About the research overall: From about 179 million T cells, an earlier analysis saw roughly 110 million unique TCR beta sequences.

In the PCR, 60 Vbeta and 13 Jbeta primers were used. The assay was immunoSEQ multiplex PCR, and TCRdb's table has in-frame clones only and misses some. The top ten hold about 0.71% of the sample, which has about 100,000 clones, more than 75% seen once. The CDR3 is 14 amino acids. CDR1 SGHAT and CDR2 FQNNGV come from the germline V gene. V was shortened by 3 bases and J by 4 bases, with 10 bases between the two germline ends. Study-wide results and caveats: The study dropped some indistinguishable V segments, TRBV6-2 and TRBV6-3 among them.

On this clone: Its antigen is currently unknown.

The rearrangement uses TRBV11-2 and TRBJ1-5, with D maybe TRBD1 (5 bases). The sample was PBMCs. This clonotype was obtained from a woman aged 60-75 years in good health and CMV-seronegative. The CDR3 coding sequence is TGTGCCAGCAGCTTTGGACAAATTAATCAGCCCCAGCATTTT. This translates into CASSFGQINQPQHF.